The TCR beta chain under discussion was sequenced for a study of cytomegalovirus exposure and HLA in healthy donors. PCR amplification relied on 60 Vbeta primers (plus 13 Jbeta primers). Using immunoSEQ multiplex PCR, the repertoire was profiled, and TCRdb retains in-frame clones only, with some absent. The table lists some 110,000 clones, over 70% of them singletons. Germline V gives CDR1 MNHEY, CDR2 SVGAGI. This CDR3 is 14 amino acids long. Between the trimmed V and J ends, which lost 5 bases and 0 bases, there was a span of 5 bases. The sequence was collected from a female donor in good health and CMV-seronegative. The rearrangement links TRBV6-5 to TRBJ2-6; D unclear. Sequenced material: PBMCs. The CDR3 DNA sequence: TGTGCCAGCAGTGACAACTCTGGGGCCAACGTCCTGACTTTC. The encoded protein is CASSDNSGANVLTF.